These 32 T cell receptor beta chains share one sample of origin, sequenced in a study of identical twins. One entry per CDR3 protein, called by TCRdb with MiXCR from the 5' RACE reads. The data contain some 460,000 distinct CDR3 sequences, about 14% of them singletons. These sequences were also reported in another study, on yellow fever vaccine responses in identical twins.

The sample comprised CD4+ T cells sorted from blood. All receptors derive from a woman aged 18-29 years in good health.

The chain is built from TRBV12-3 or TRBV12-4 and TRBJ2-3; D is unclear. V was clipped by 7 bases and J by 3 bases, with 11 bases between them. The CDR3 covers 13 residues. CDR3 residues: CASTVVGTDTQYF. DNA for the CDR3: TGTGCCAGCACCGTAGTGGGTACAGATACGCAGTATTTT.

This clonotype was detected only a few times. The V call is TRBV5-1, the J call TRBJ2-5; 8 positions match TRBD1. V lost 2 bases, J lost 5 bases, and 11 bases stayed unmatched. The CDR3 is 16 amino acids. The germline V gene has CDR1 SGHRS and CDR2 YFSETQ. CDR3 sequence (DNA): TGCGCCAGCAGCTTTGATACAGGGGGGATTCAGGAGACCCAGTACTTC. It is translated as CASSFDTGGIQETQYF. The complete variable domain, with remaining parts taken from reference TRBV5-1 and TRBJ2-5, reads KAGVTQTPRYLIKTRGQQVTLSCSPISGHRSVSWYQQTPGQGLQFLFEYFSETQRNKGNFPGRFSGRQFSNSRSEMNVSTLELGDSALYLCASSFDTGGIQETQYFGPGTRLLVL.

The J gene is TRBJ2-7, the V gene TRBV4-3, with D perhaps matching TRBD1 (6 bases). The CDR3 covers 14 residues. V was clipped by 0 bases and J by 7 bases, with 13 bases between them. Germline CDR1 is LGHNA and CDR2 is YSLEER. The chain's CDR3 is CASSQDRTVREQYF. CDR3 coding DNA: TGCGCCAGCAGCCAAGATAGGACAGTGAGGGAGCAGTACTTC.

The chain employs TRBV6-5 and TRBJ2-7; TRBD2 aligns across 11 bases. After removal of 0 bases from V and 6 bases from J, the junction contained 4 bases not matched to a gene. Germline CDR1 MNHEY, CDR2 SVGAGI. The CDR3 contains 15 residues. CDR3: CASSYSLAGVGEQYF. For the CDR3, the DNA is TGTGCCAGCAGTTACTCACTAGCGGGAGTGGGCGAGCAGTACTTC.

The V and J genes are TRBV20-1 and TRBJ2-2; D is unclear. CDR1 and CDR2 (germline): DFQATT, SNEGSKA (reference sequence). The CDR3 runs 15 residues. The V gene lost 0 bases and the J gene lost 3 bases, with 11 bases spanning the gap. CDR3 loop: CSARDMRTDTGELFF. As DNA, the CDR3 is TGCAGTGCTAGAGACATGCGTACGGACACCGGGGAGCTGTTTTTT.

This chain connects TRBV6-2 or TRBV6-3 to TRBJ2-5; D uncertain. The germline V and J ends were trimmed by 0 bases and 3 bases, with 5 bases remaining between them. Germline V gene data show CDR1 as MNHEY and CDR2 as SVGEGT. The length of the CDR3 is 13 residues. This chain's CDR3 is CASSYSGKETQYF. The CDR3, as DNA: TGTGCCAGCAGTTACTCGGGCAAAGAGACCCAGTACTTC.

This clonotype was counted at least ten times. The chain is built from TRBV12-3 or TRBV12-4 and TRBJ2-3, with 15 positions matching TRBD2. V lost 6 bases to trimming and J lost 1 base; unmatched junction nucleotides: 5. The CDR3 runs to 17 residues. The CDR3 is CASSLGLAGGGTDTQYF. The CDR3 DNA reads as TGTGCCAGCAGCCTCGGACTAGCGGGAGGGGGCACAGATACGCAGTATTTT.

This clonotype turned up a few times. V usage is TRBV9 and J usage is TRBJ2-1; a weak D match, TRBD1 (6 bases). V gave up 0 bases and J gave up 4 bases, with 17 bases separating them. CDR1 and CDR2 from the germline V gene are SGDLS and YYNGEE. The CDR3 covers 17 residues. CDR3 in amino acids: CASSVVGGSTVYNEQFF. The DNA for the CDR3 is TGTGCCAGCAGCGTAGTAGGGGGTTCAACGGTATACAATGAGCAGTTCTTC.

This clonotype was seen only a few times. V and J are TRBV30 and TRBJ2-7, with D possibly being TRBD1 (6 bases). This CDR3 is 13 amino acids long. V was pared by 4 bases and J by 2 bases, with 12 bases between. Looked up from germline, CDR1 is GTSNPN and CDR2 is SVGIG (reference sequence). For the CDR3, the DNA is TGTGCCTGGACCTTACAGGGAACCTACGAGCAGTACTTC. Amino acid sequence: CAWTLQGTYEQYF.

This clonotype was counted a few times. The genes are TRBV12-3 or TRBV12-4 and TRBJ2-3; D perhaps matches TRBD2 (6 bases). The ends were cut back, 7 bases at V and 0 bases at J, with 11 bases in the middle. The CDR3 totals 14 residues. DNA for the CDR3: TGTGCCAGCATCGCGGGGTTAAGCACAGATACGCAGTATTTT. It specifies CASIAGLSTDTQYF.

CDR3 nucleotide sequence: TGTGCCAGCAGCCTTAGGACAGGGTGGACTGAAGCTTTCTTT. Encoded protein: CASSLRTGWTEAFF. The rearrangement uses TRBV2 and TRBJ1-1, with 8 bases fitting TRBD1. CDR1 is SNHLY and CDR2 is FYNNEI in the germline V gene. V lost 6 bases and J lost 5; bases outside the gene matches: 8. The CDR3 is 14 amino acids.

This chain connects TRBV12-3 or TRBV12-4 to TRBJ1-2; tentatively, D is TRBD1 (6 bases). The CDR3 sequence is 12 residues long. V dropped 5 bases and J dropped 9 bases, with 13 bases sitting between them. CDR3 nucleotides: TGTGCCAGCAGTCCCGAGGGGGTAAGCTACACCTTC. It translates to CASSPEGVSYTF.

In its sample, this clonotype was seen a few times. V and J are TRBV12-3 or TRBV12-4 and TRBJ1-2; 11 nucleotides align to TRBD1. Trimming took 5 bases from V and 8 from J; bases not matched to a gene: 13. The CDR3 runs 16 residues. The CDR3 DNA is TGTGCCAGCAGTCTATACCCGCCGGGACAGGGGGTGGGCTACACCTTC. Amino acids: CASSLYPPGQGVGYTF.

The chain has TRBV29-1 and TRBJ2-3, with a tentative D call TRBD1 (5 bases). V lost 8 bases and J lost 5, with 20 bases in between. The CDR3 is made up of 14 amino acids. Germline CDR1 SQVTM, CDR2 ANQGSEA. CDR3 residues: CSILGPMAEDTQYF. CDR3 bases: TGCAGCATTCTGGGGCCAATGGCGGAAGATACGCAGTATTTT.

The sample holds many counts of this clonotype. The chain recombines TRBV3-1 with TRBJ2-1; tentatively, D is TRBD2 (6 bases). V lost 1 base and J 0 bases, leaving 7 bases between the germline ends. The CDR3 is 15 amino acids. Per germline, CDR1 LGHDT and CDR2 YNNKEL (reference sequence). The CDR3 DNA follows: TGTGCCAGCAGCCAAGGAGCGGGCTCCTACAATGAGCAGTTCTTC. Translating it yields CASSQGAGSYNEQFF.

This clonotype was detected a few times. The rearrangement links TRBV24-1 to TRBJ2-3; D is unclear. The CDR3 consists of 14 residues. The ends were cut back, 3 bases at V and 2 bases at J, with 8 bases in the middle. Germline V lookup: CDR1 KGHDR, CDR2 SFDVKD. The CDR3 DNA reads as TGTGCCACCAGTGATGATAGGAACACAGATACGCAGTATTTT. Translation: CATSDDRNTDTQYF.

In its sample, this clonotype was seen many times. The V gene is TRBV7-2, the J gene TRBJ2-3; 7 bases are a match to TRBD1. Germline-derived CDR1 and CDR2 are SGHTA and FQGNSA. V shed 5 bases and J 6 bases; nucleotides not matched to a gene: 5. The length of the CDR3 is 13 residues. In DNA form, the CDR3 reads TGTGCCAGCAGCCCTAGACAGGGCGATACGCAGTATTTT. Amino acid sequence: CASSPRQGDTQYF.

The chain combines TRBV5-8 with TRBJ2-3; 9 positions agree with TRBD1. The CDR3 totals 16 residues. J gave up 2 bases and V 4 bases, and 8 bases lay outside the gene matches. Germline CDR1 is SGHTS and CDR2 is YDEGEE. CDR3 nucleotides: TGTGCCAGCAGCCCGGGGACAGGGTGGGCCACAGATACGCAGTATTTT. It encodes CASSPGTGWATDTQYF.

In this sample, this clonotype turned up many times. The chain recombines TRBV3-1 with TRBJ2-1, with D possibly TRBD2 on 5 matching bases. CDR1 is LGHDT, CDR2 YNNKEL, per germline (reference sequence). This CDR3 contains 16 residues. V shed 0 bases and J shed 0 bases, with 9 bases lying between them. The CDR3 region is CASSQDSRGSYNEQFF. CDR3 DNA: TGTGCCAGCAGCCAAGATAGCCGGGGCTCCTACAATGAGCAGTTCTTC.

The chain couples TRBV3-1 to TRBJ2-1; a weak D match, TRBD1 (6 bases). Germline CDR1 LGHDT, CDR2 YNNKEL (reference sequence). The V end lost 5 bases, the J end lost 6 bases, and 11 bases lay between the germline ends. The length of the CDR3 is 13 residues. CDR3: CASSFRDTNEQFF. In DNA, the CDR3 is TGTGCCAGCAGCTTTCGGGACACCAATGAGCAGTTCTTC.

J is TRBJ2-7 and V is TRBV6-1; 10 positions agree with TRBD1. Germline assignment: CDR1 MNHNS and CDR2 SASEGT. This CDR3 has 16 amino acids. The trim removed 6 bases at V and 5 bases at J, leaving 13 bases unmatched. The CDR3 region has the DNA TGTGCCAGCAGACCGTTGGGGACAGGGGATGGAAACGAGCAGTACTTC. Translation: CASRPLGTGDGNEQYF.

This clonotype was detected a few times. The chain joins TRBV20-1 to TRBJ2-5, with 14 bases lining up with TRBD2. Per germline, CDR1 DFQATT and CDR2 SNEGSKA (reference sequence). J gave up 4 bases and V 5 bases, and 3 bases lay outside the gene matches. The CDR3 length is 14 residues. The CDR3, as DNA: TGCAGTGCTTCGACTAGCGGGAGGGGAGAGACCCAGTACTTC. Translating it yields CSASTSGRGETQYF.

V usage is TRBV29-1 and J usage is TRBJ1-5, with 7 bases that match TRBD1. The V segment lost 3 bases and the J segment 2 bases; nucleotides outside the gene matches: 16. From germline, CDR1 is SQVTM and CDR2 ANQGSEA. This CDR3 comprises 18 residues. The CDR3 is CSVDQDRTRRLGNQPQHF. CDR3 DNA sequence: TGCAGCGTTGACCAGGACAGGACCCGGCGGTTAGGCAATCAGCCCCAGCATTTT.

The chain couples TRBV4-1 to TRBJ2-1; 8 bases agree with TRBD2. Germline V gives CDR1 MGHRA, CDR2 YSYEKL. The CDR3 covers 13 residues. V shed 4 bases and J 9 bases; nucleotides not matched to a gene: 5. The CDR3 region is CASSRGLAVEQFF. For the CDR3, the DNA is TGCGCCAGCAGCCGAGGACTAGCTGTTGAGCAGTTCTTC.

The V gene is TRBV10-3, the J gene TRBJ2-7, with a possible D match to TRBD2 (5 bases). V was trimmed by 0 bases and J by 10 bases, leaving 13 bases between them. This CDR3 is built from 13 residues. Germline V gene sequence: CDR1 ENHRY, CDR2 SYGVKD. The chain's CDR3 is CAISESPEDLQYF. The CDR3, as DNA: TGTGCCATCAGTGAGTCGCCGGAGGACCTTCAGTACTTC.

This chain uses TRBV10-3 with TRBJ1-5; 7 bases are shared with TRBD1. The V and J ends lost 0 bases and 5 bases, in that order; junction bases with no gene match: 4. This CDR3 region has 15 residues. Germline V lookup: CDR1 ENHRY, CDR2 SYGVKD. The CDR3 reads CAISESRDSYQPQHF. The CDR3 nucleotides read TGTGCCATCAGTGAGTCGCGGGACAGTTATCAGCCCCAGCATTTT.

This clonotype has just one count. The rearrangement links TRBV10-1 to TRBJ2-3; 8 nucleotides agree with TRBD2. Germline V gene lookup returns CDR1 WNHNN and CDR2 SYGVQD (reference sequence). The CDR3 length is 16 residues. Trimming cost V 0 bases and J 12 bases; bases outside gene matches: 14. This CDR3 is CASSESGAAGGDLQYF. Here the CDR3 DNA reads TGCGCCAGCAGTGAGTCGGGGGCGGCGGGAGGCGATCTACAGTATTTT.

This clonotype has a count of ten or more. This chain connects TRBV28 to TRBJ2-7; D gene unclear. V lost 7 bases, J lost 2 bases, and 15 bases lay in between. Germline loops: CDR1 MDHEN, CDR2 SYDVKM. The CDR3 runs 14 residues. The CDR3 loop reads CASKGGPGPYEQYF. DNA for the CDR3: TGTGCCAGCAAGGGCGGTCCGGGCCCCTACGAGCAGTACTTC.

This clonotype was counted ten times or more. This sequence joins TRBV29-1 and TRBJ2-3; D uncertain. Germline values: CDR1 SQVTM, CDR2 ANQGSEA. The CDR3 runs to 13 residues. V lost 6 bases and J lost 3, with 13 bases in between. CDR3 sequence reads: CSVADGVTDTQYF. The CDR3 bases are TGCAGCGTCGCTGATGGGGTGACAGATACGCAGTATTTT.

This clonotype was counted ten times or more. The chain uses TRBV20-1 and TRBJ2-7, with D possibly being TRBD2 (6 bases). Trimming removed 6 bases at V and 5 bases at J, with 14 bases between. The CDR3 spans 12 residues. Germline V gene sequence: CDR1 DFQATT, CDR2 SNEGSKA (reference sequence). The CDR3 loop is CSAQRDSHEQYF. The DNA for the CDR3 is TGCAGTGCGCAACGGGACTCTCACGAGCAGTACTTC.

This clonotype was observed a few times. V usage is TRBV5-1 and J usage is TRBJ1-2; tentative D call: TRBD1 (5 bases). Germline CDR1 is SGHRS and CDR2 is YFSETQ. The CDR3 is made up of 14 amino acids. Trimming took off 3 bases at V and 3 bases at J, with 12 bases between the two ends. The CDR3: CASSSGAGDYGYTF. DNA of the CDR3: TGCGCCAGCAGCTCCGGGGCTGGGGACTATGGCTACACCTTC.

Only a few counts were recorded for this clonotype. This chain uses TRBV27 with TRBJ2-7, with 7 positions matching TRBD1. Per the germline V gene, CDR1 is MNHEY and CDR2 is SMNVEV (reference sequence). The junction had 7 bases not matched to a gene; V was cut back by 2 bases and J by 3 bases. The CDR3 is 15 residues long. As DNA, the CDR3 is TGTGCCAGCAGTTTAAAGGGGGACAGTTTCTACGAGCAGTACTTC. Protein sequence: CASSLKGDSFYEQYF.